A single T cell receptor beta chain is shown here with its context. What it binds is unknown. This record belongs to a study of blood T cells in healthy people across ages. The study's findings and limits: Long-lived and aged donors differed, with more naive CD4+ cells and higher diversity in the long-lived. Expanded clonotype changes were possibly confounded by unknown donor CMV status. Without sorted subsets, naive and antigen-experienced compartments could not be conclusively compared.

A sample-barcoded 5' primer and a J-beta primer mix were used in a second PCR of roughly 6 to 11 cycles. TCRdb reanalysed the 5' RACE reads using MiXCR and keeps one entry per CDR3 protein. This table has some 850,000 distinct CDR3 sequences, around a quarter appearing once. Germline V gene data show CDR1 as ENHRY and CDR2 as SYGVKD. The V gene lost 4 bases and the J gene lost 0 bases, with 6 bases spanning the gap. The CDR3 extends over 13 amino acids. This same sample was also taken into another study, of T cells of mothers and their children. That source notes: Mothers yielded over 9 million CDR3 reads, children 2.5 million to 3 million each.

The gene calls are TRBV10-3 and TRBJ2-5; D is undetermined. What was sequenced was blood. The TCR was taken from a boy under 18 in good health. The CDR3, as DNA: TGTGCCATCAGTGCGGGCGACCAAGAGACCCAGTACTTC. This encodes CAISAGDQETQYF.